These 9 T cell receptor beta chains originate from one sample sequenced in a study of T cells in localized non-small cell lung cancer. TCRdb's table, derived via immunoSEQ multiplex PCR, lists solely in-frame clones and lacks some. The sample carries 750 to 1,000 clones, approximately 18% recorded once. Sequences were derived from normal lung tissue next to the tumor, sampled before any cancer treatment. Every receptor here comes from a male donor aged 60 or over with stage II squamous cell lung carcinoma.

This clone has only a few counts. The V and J genes are TRBV6-8 and TRBJ1-4; a weak D match, TRBD1 (6 bases). CDR1 MNHGY and CDR2 SAAAGT come from the germline V gene. Trimming removed 5 bases from V and 8 bases from J, with 18 bases in between. The length of the CDR3 is 15 residues. The CDR3 here is CASSEPRGRGEKLFF. Here the CDR3 DNA reads TGTGCCAGCAGTGAGCCCCGGGGGCGAGGAGAAAAACTGTTTTTT.

This clone is medium-sized in the sample. This chain connects TRBV6-8 to TRBJ2-2; 8 bases map to TRBD2. After removal of 5 bases from V and 3 bases from J, the junction contained 2 bases not matched to a gene. The CDR3 contains 14 residues. Germline CDR1 and CDR2: MNHGY and SAAAGT. The CDR3 sequence: CASSKAGDTGELFF. DNA of the CDR3: TGTGCCAGCAGTAAAGCGGGAGACACCGGGGAGCTGTTTTTT.

This chain links TRBV11-3 with TRBJ2-1, with TRBD2 as a possible D gene (5 bases). CDR1 and CDR2 (germline): SGHNT, YENEEA. This CDR3 has 14 residues. Trimming pared 7 bases from V and 0 bases from J, leaving 10 bases between. The CDR3 is CASTREGSYNEQFF. The DNA for the CDR3 is TGTGCCAGCACCCGAGAGGGCTCCTACAATGAGCAGTTCTTC.

This chain links TRBV19 with TRBJ2-7; possible D gene TRBD2, 6 bases. V was pared by 9 bases and J by 9 bases, with 27 bases between. Germline loops: CDR1 LNHDA, CDR2 SQIVND (reference sequence). This CDR3 contains 15 residues. CDR3 sequence (DNA): TGTGCCAGCGTAGACTTAAGCGGGCCGGTGGAGGCGCAGTACTTC. Its protein is CASVDLSGPVEAQYF.

For the CDR3, the DNA is TGTGCCAGTAGTTTGGCAGGGGGCATAGATACGCAGTATTTT. Translated: CASSLAGGIDTQYF. The chain links TRBV19 to TRBJ2-3, with 8 positions matching TRBD1. The CDR3 is 14 residues long. V trimming: 5 bases; J trimming: 5 bases; junction bases outside the gene matches: 6. CDR1 and CDR2 from the germline V gene are LNHDA and SQIVND (reference sequence).

The chain is built from TRBV5-1 and TRBJ1-4; D call uncertain. Germline CDR1 and CDR2: SGHRS and YFSETQ. This CDR3 has 15 residues. The V and J ends lost 0 bases and 8 bases respectively, with 14 bases between them. CDR3: CASSLEQQPGEKLFF. The CDR3, as DNA: TGCGCCAGCAGCTTGGAACAACAACCCGGAGAAAAACTGTTTTTT.

This clone was counted a few times. The chain is built from TRBV9 and TRBJ1-1; D gene unclear. Germline loops: CDR1 SGDLS, CDR2 YYNGEE. Trimming took off 5 bases at V and 4 bases at J, with 9 bases between the two ends. The CDR3 has 12 amino acids. The CDR3: CASSGGTTEAFF. The CDR3 DNA reads as TGTGCCAGCAGTGGAGGAACCACTGAAGCTTTCTTT.

This clone has just a few counts. The gene calls are TRBV7-5 and TRBJ2-6. TRBV7-5 is reported as a pseudogene. This CDR3 spans 14 amino acids. CDR3 DNA sequence: TGTGCCAGCAGCTTAGGGGGTGGGGCCAACGTCCTGACTTTC. Amino acid sequence: CASSLGGGANVLTF.

By proportion, this clone is medium-sized. The chain is built from TRBV11-3 and TRBJ2-7, with a weak D call TRBD2 (5 bases). Per the germline V gene, CDR1 is SGHNT and CDR2 is YENEEA. With 0 bases removed from V and 0 bases from J, the gap between germline ends came to 12 bases. The length of the CDR3 is 16 residues. The CDR3 DNA follows: TGTGCCAGCAGCTTAGAGAGCGGTCGGAGCTCCTACGAGCAGTACTTC. This encodes CASSLESGRSSYEQYF.